The sequence of this TCR beta chain was determined in a study of Graves' ophthalmopathy and Graves' hyperthyroidism. Findings and caveats of the study: Ophthalmopathy could be told apart from stable hyperthyroidism by a 13-signature model (roughly 90% sensitivity, 70% to 84% specificity). Ophthalmopathy progression was predicted by the model at roughly 66% sensitivity and approximately 73% specificity.

Clinical symptoms, serum thyroxine, TRAb, thyroid ultrasound and orbital computed tomography formed the basis of diagnosis. TCR beta CDR3 regions were amplified from RNA transcripts. First-round RT-PCR employed HTBI primers, with a second-round multiplex PCR after it. TCRdb re-derived calls from the multiplex PCR reads in MiXCR, one entry per CDR3 protein. The sample includes roughly 230,000 distinct CDR3 sequences, 20% to 25% seen only once; the top ten take around 40%. The ends were cut back, 4 bases at V and 4 bases at J, with 14 bases in the middle. From germline, CDR1 is MNHNS and CDR2 SASEGT. This CDR3 comprises 14 residues. This clonotype came up many times. Its specificity is unknown.

What was sequenced was peripheral blood. The gene calls are TRBV6-1 and TRBJ2-7; D may be TRBD2 (6 bases). The TCR sequence derives from a woman aged 45-59 years with Graves' ophthalmopathy. The CDR3 DNA follows: TGTGCCAGCAGTGGAGGGACGGAGGGATACGAGCAGTACTTC. Its protein is CASSGGTEGYEQYF.